The next 15 T cell receptor beta chains were all read from a single sample in a study of blood T cells in healthy people across ages. Alongside a J-beta primer mix, a sample-barcoded 5' primer served in a second PCR lasting about 7 to 12 cycles. TCRdb used MiXCR to reprocess the 5' RACE reads, holding one entry per CDR3 protein. Among 760,000 or so distinct CDR3 sequences listed, 25% were seen once. These sequences were also reported in another study, on T cells of mothers and their children.

Sequencing used blood. Receptor source: a boy aged 5-17 years in good health.

This clonotype occurred a few times. The rearrangement links TRBV11-2 to TRBJ2-6; no definite D call. Germline V CDR1 and CDR2: SGHAT, FQNNGV. V lost 1 base to trimming and J lost 0 bases, with 7 bases between them. This CDR3 comprises 16 residues. The CDR3 region is CASSLAPPSGANVLTF. CDR3 in DNA: TGTGCCAGCAGCTTAGCCCCTCCCTCTGGGGCCAACGTCCTGACTTTC.

The rearrangement links TRBV4-1 to TRBJ1-2, with D unclear. This CDR3 region has 13 residues. V was pared by 4 bases and J by 6 bases, with 12 bases between. The germline gives CDR1 MGHRA, CDR2 YSYEKL. CDR3 nucleotides: TGCGCCAGCAGCCCGGGCGATGGGAATGGCTACACCTTC. The encoded protein is CASSPGDGNGYTF.

Of note for this clonotype: The junction and the germline gene differ at one end; a read error may be behind it. The chain has TRBV29-1 and TRBJ1-1; 10 bases agree with TRBD1. CDR1 SQVTM and CDR2 ANQGSEA come from the germline V gene. This CDR3 is 13 amino acids long. This chain's CDR3 is CSGKDRGPPEPFF. The CDR3 coding sequence is TGCAGCGGGAAAGACAGGGGGCCACCTGAACCTTTCTTT.

This clonotype has only a few counts. The genes are TRBV12-3 or TRBV12-4 and TRBJ1-4; D is undetermined. The V gene lost 5 bases and the J gene lost 0 bases, with 10 bases spanning the gap. CDR3 length: 15 amino acids. The CDR3 loop reads CASSPYLTTNEKLFF. The CDR3 DNA reads as TGTGCCAGCAGTCCATACCTAACAACTAATGAAAAACTGTTTTTT.

V usage is TRBV5-1 and J usage is TRBJ2-1; D unresolved. Trimming left V 0 bases short and J 5 bases short, with 12 bases between. This CDR3 has 15 residues. Germline V gives CDR1 SGHRS, CDR2 YFSETQ. The CDR3 reads CASSLGTGTNNEQFF. In DNA form, the CDR3 reads TGCGCCAGCAGCTTGGGTACGGGTACGAACAATGAGCAGTTCTTC.

V is TRBV25-1 and J is TRBJ2-5; D is perhaps TRBD1 or TRBD2 (5 bases each). The DNA end is a closer match to TRBJ2-7, so the J assignment may be wrong. Germline loops: CDR1 MGHDK, CDR2 SYGVNS. The CDR3 is made up of 12 amino acids. The CDR3 region is CASSEGGHEQYF. CDR3 bases: TGTGCCAGCAGTGAAGGGGGTCACGAGCAGTACTTC.

This clonotype came up a few times. The chain links TRBV27 to TRBJ1-2, with 9 bases fitting TRBD1. The germline CDR1 and CDR2 sequences are MNHEY and SMNVEV (reference sequence). The CDR3 is 17 amino acids. V lost 5 bases, J lost 3 bases, and 13 bases stayed unmatched. In DNA form, the CDR3 reads TGTGCCAGCAGTAGAACCGGGACAGGGCCTGAGGACTATGGCTACACCTTC. This encodes CASSRTGTGPEDYGYTF.

This clonotype was seen only a few times. This chain joins TRBV13 and TRBJ2-3; TRBD2 aligns across 9 bases. Germline-derived CDR1 and CDR2 are PRHDT and FYEKMQ (reference sequence). The length of the CDR3 is 15 residues. Unmatched junction bases numbered 8, after V lost 4 bases and J lost 6 bases. The CDR3 protein is CASSSASGKMDTQYF. The CDR3 region has the DNA TGTGCCAGCAGCTCTGCTAGCGGGAAAATGGATACGCAGTATTTT.

The chain uses TRBV28 and TRBJ2-1; D is unclear. The last part of the DNA fits TRBJ2-5 better; the J call may be wrong. CDR1 and CDR2 from the germline V gene are MDHEN and SYDVKM. The CDR3 has 12 residues. CDR3 bases: TGTGCCAGCAGTGGTCGGGTTGGGGCCCAGTACTTC. Its protein product is CASSGRVGAQYF.

J is TRBJ2-3 and V is TRBV25-1; possibly TRBD1 for D (6 bases). This CDR3 has 17 amino acids. Germline V CDR1 and CDR2: MGHDK, SYGVNS. V gave up 1 base and J gave up 3 bases, with 17 bases separating them. CDR3 DNA: TGTGCCAGCAGTGAATTTGGCAGGGGAAGACCTACAGATACGCAGTATTTT. It is translated as CASSEFGRGRPTDTQYF.

This clonotype was recorded only once. The chain recombines TRBV12-3 or TRBV12-4 with TRBJ2-7, with D unresolved. CDR3 length: 16 amino acids. Trimming took off 2 bases at V and 1 base at J, with 15 bases between the two ends. DNA for the CDR3: TGTGCCAGCAGTTTAACCTCCTCCCCACCGTCCTACGAGCAGTACTTC. Translating it yields CASSLTSSPPSYEQYF.

In this sample, this clonotype turned up a few times. The chain has TRBV29-1 and TRBJ2-5; maybe TRBD2 (5 bases). With the DNA end fitting TRBJ2-7 better, the J assignment may be wrong. The CDR3 spans 11 residues. CDR1 is SQVTM, CDR2 ANQGSEA, per germline. In DNA, the CDR3 is TGCAGCGTTTGGGAGAACTACGAGCAGTACTTC. Encoded protein: CSVWENYEQYF.

The chain employs TRBV20-1 and TRBJ1-2, with 12 bases matching TRBD1. This CDR3 has 14 residues. Losses at the gene ends were 4 bases for V and 8 bases for J; bases not matched to a gene: 8. Germline CDR1 is DFQATT and CDR2 is SNEGSKA (reference sequence). CDR3: CSAIRDRGLGGYTF. Here the CDR3 DNA reads TGCAGTGCTATCCGGGACAGGGGGCTTGGGGGCTACACCTTC.

The chain is built from TRBV28 and TRBJ2-1; D may correspond to TRBD1 or TRBD2 (5 bases each). Trimming left V 3 bases short and J 8 bases short, with 17 bases between. The germline gives CDR1 MDHEN, CDR2 SYDVKM. The CDR3 loop spans 15 amino acids. The CDR3 reads CASSFLGEVDDEQFF. Written as DNA, the CDR3 is TGTGCCAGCAGTTTCCTGGGGGAAGTGGACGATGAGCAGTTCTTC.

This clonotype was seen more than once but under ten times. V and J are TRBV20-1 and TRBJ2-4; TRBD1 matches at 11 bases. V lost 6 bases, J lost 5 bases, and 9 bases stayed unmatched. Germline CDR1 is DFQATT and CDR2 is SNEGSKA (reference sequence). The length of the CDR3 is 15 residues. Written as DNA, the CDR3 is TGCAGTGCCCGACGGGGGACAGGGGGAGAAAACATTCAGTACTTC. It yields the protein CSARRGTGGENIQYF.